A selection of T cell receptor beta chains follows, all from one sample in a study of T cells after yellow fever vaccination. TCRdb ran MiXCR on the 5' RACE reads and lists one entry per CDR3 protein. The repertoire includes approximately 550,000 distinct CDR3 sequences, 19% of them detected once, and 13% to 15% sits in the top ten. The sequencing here drew on PBMCs, taken 15 days after the yellow fever booster vaccination. These receptors originate from a man aged 25-45 years who received the YFV17D yellow fever vaccine. CDR3s leave out the opening cysteine and the closing phenylalanine or tryptophan.

v_gene: TRBV7-6; j_gene: TRBJ2-1; CDR3aa: ASSPSGTSSYNEQF
v_gene: TRBV20-1; j_gene: TRBJ1-2; CDR3aa: SATTYPRYGYT
v_gene: TRBV6-1; j_gene: TRBJ2-5; CDR3aa: ASSPGQPSQETQY
v_gene: TRBV7-6; j_gene: TRBJ2-1; CDR3aa: ASSTGLAVYNEQF
v_gene: TRBV6-1; j_gene: TRBJ1-3; CDR3aa: ASKSAGYSGNTIY
v_gene: TRBV20-1; j_gene: TRBJ2-3; CDR3aa: SARAAGLRTDTQY
v_gene: TRBV21-1; j_gene: TRBJ1-5; CDR3aa: ASSPTGGGQPQH
v_gene: TRBV5-1; j_gene: TRBJ2-6; CDR3aa: ASAGGISGANVLT
v_gene: TRBV19; j_gene: TRBJ1-1; CDR3aa: ASSILQGVEAF
v_gene: TRBV29-1; j_gene: TRBJ2-1; CDR3aa: SVARDYNNEQF
v_gene: TRBV20-1; j_gene: TRBJ2-2; CDR3aa: SARGVQVTGELF
v_gene: TRBV11-2; j_gene: TRBJ2-5; CDR3aa: ASSPLLDQY
v_gene: TRBV5-1; j_gene: TRBJ2-3; CDR3aa: ASSLVATSGSTDTQY
v_gene: TRBV14; j_gene: TRBJ2-1; CDR3aa: ASSRIAAGYNEQF
v_gene: TRBV9; j_gene: TRBJ2-5; CDR3aa: ASSVAPTSGRGETQY
v_gene: TRBV28; j_gene: TRBJ2-2; CDR3aa: ASRVSTGELF
v_gene: TRBV2; j_gene: TRBJ2-1; CDR3aa: ASSELSGRRNEQF
v_gene: TRBV20-1; j_gene: TRBJ2-1; CDR3aa: SASLTFSYNEQF
v_gene: TRBV5-1; j_gene: TRBJ2-1; CDR3aa: ASLPENSYNEQF
v_gene: TRBV20-1; j_gene: TRBJ2-3; CDR3aa: RGQGGDTQY
v_gene: TRBV5-1; j_gene: TRBJ2-3; CDR3aa: ASSLLGGTGYTDTQY
v_gene: TRBV20-1; j_gene: TRBJ1-5; CDR3aa: SAREGTSNQPQH
v_gene: TRBV29-1; j_gene: TRBJ2-5; CDR3aa: SGLGGQETQY
v_gene: TRBV4-1; j_gene: TRBJ2-7; CDR3aa: ASSQDKSGSYEQY
v_gene: TRBV7-2; j_gene: TRBJ2-3; CDR3aa: ASSLVAVADTQY
v_gene: TRBV4-3; j_gene: TRBJ2-5; CDR3aa: ASSQGFLGGGKETQY
v_gene: TRBV5-1; j_gene: TRBJ2-7; CDR3aa: ASSLTGPGNYEQY
v_gene: TRBV6-2/TRBV6-3; j_gene: TRBJ2-3; CDR3aa: ASSIAEPTDTQY
v_gene: TRBV18; j_gene: TRBJ2-2; CDR3aa: ASENTGELF
v_gene: TRBV28; j_gene: TRBJ1-2; CDR3aa: ASSLMDTPSGGYT
v_gene: TRBV3-1; j_gene: TRBJ2-5; CDR3aa: ASSQTKTQY
v_gene: TRBV7-6; j_gene: TRBJ1-4; CDR3aa: ASSPDWGEKLF
v_gene: TRBV18; j_gene: TRBJ1-2; CDR3aa: ASSSDSNYGYT
v_gene: TRBV4-3; j_gene: TRBJ2-1; CDR3aa: ASSQGASSYNEQF
v_gene: TRBV29-1; j_gene: TRBJ2-1; CDR3aa: SVEPATSYNEQF
v_gene: TRBV7-9; j_gene: TRBJ2-1; CDR3aa: ASSFDSAGNEQF
v_gene: TRBV7-4; j_gene: TRBJ2-2; CDR3aa: ASSSRARWSELF
v_gene: TRBV28; j_gene: TRBJ2-7; CDR3aa: ATGGFTSGTS
v_gene: TRBV29-1; j_gene: TRBJ2-3; CDR3aa: SVGGQVETDTQY
v_gene: TRBV28; j_gene: TRBJ1-6; CDR3aa: ASSLQDRINSPLH
v_gene: TRBV20-1; j_gene: TRBJ2-7; CDR3aa: SAVGGSYEQY
v_gene: TRBV24-1; j_gene: TRBJ2-1; CDR3aa: ATSDPKYEQF
v_gene: TRBV11-2; j_gene: TRBJ1-3; CDR3aa: ASSLVAAGHTIY